This T cell receptor beta chain was captured by sequencing in a study of T-cell memory formation after mild COVID-19. Looked up from germline, CDR1 is MNHNY and CDR2 is SVGAGI (reference sequence). The CDR3 spans 11 residues. Trimming removed 11 bases from V and 3 bases from J, with 10 bases in between. One entry per CDR3 protein results from TCRdb running MiXCR on the 5' RACE reads. The sample consists of over 120,000 distinct CDR3 sequences, 6% of them appearing once. This clonotype was seen ten or more times. Source material: PBMCs or a T cell subset sorted from them (not recorded which). The chain recombines TRBV6-6 with TRBJ1-2, with D possibly matching TRBD1 (5 bases). The receptor comes from an adult woman who had mild COVID-19 (a few samples of this study predate the infection). Cell type and time point are not known. CDR3 protein: CAAGTDYGYTF. The DNA of the CDR3 is TGTGCCGCCGGGACGGACTATGGCTACACCTTC.